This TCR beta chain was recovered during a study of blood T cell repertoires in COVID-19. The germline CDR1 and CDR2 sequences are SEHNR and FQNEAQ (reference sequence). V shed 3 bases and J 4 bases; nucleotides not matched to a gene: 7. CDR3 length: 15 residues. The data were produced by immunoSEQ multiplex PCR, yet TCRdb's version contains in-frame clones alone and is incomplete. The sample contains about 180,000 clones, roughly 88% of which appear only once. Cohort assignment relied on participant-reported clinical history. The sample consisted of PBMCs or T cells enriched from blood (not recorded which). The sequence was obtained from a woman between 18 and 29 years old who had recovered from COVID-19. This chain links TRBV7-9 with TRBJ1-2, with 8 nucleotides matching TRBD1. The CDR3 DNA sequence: TGTGCCAGCAGCTTGGGGGGCGGGACAGGCTATGGCTACACCTTC. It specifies CASSLGGGTGYGYTF.